Following are 15 T cell receptor beta chains from one sample sequenced in a study of T cell clonality in common variable immunodeficiency. Repertoires were generated with immunoSEQ multiplex PCR, while TCRdb's copy carries only in-frame clones and drops some. The data show 52,000 or so clones, none appearing only once, with around 0.8% held by the ten largest. Material for sequencing was peripheral blood mononuclear cells. Receptor source: a person aged 18 to 75 in good health.

In its sample, this clone was seen many times. The read is 3 residues too short to cover the CDR3 end, so that end is filled in from the germline J gene. The rearrangement joins TRBV11-3 to TRBJ2-1; possible D gene TRBD1, 6 bases. Trimming cost V 5 bases and J 5 bases, with 16 bases left between them. The germline V gene encodes CDR1 SGHNT and CDR2 YENEEA. CDR3 size: 15 residues. The CDR3 loop is CASSKTGTPNNEQFF. The part of the CDR3 DNA that was read is TGTGCCAGCAGCAAGACCGGGACACCTAACAATGAG.

This clone was detected many times. The read ends 3 residues early relative to the CDR3; the germline J gene fills the gap. J is TRBJ1-2 and V is TRBV20-1; no clear D gene. V lost 0 bases to trimming and J lost 1 base, with 12 bases between them. Germline values: CDR1 DFQATT, CDR2 SNEGSKA (reference sequence). This CDR3 contains 15 residues. The CDR3 bases that were read are TGCAGTGCTAGAGATAAGGGTGGTGATAACTATGGC. It codes for CSARDKGGDNYG. The full-length CDR3 reads as CSARDKGGDNYGYTF.

This clone has at least ten counts. The read gets to within 3 residues of the CDR3 end, and the germline J gene fills in the rest. This chain uses TRBV20-1 with TRBJ2-3; either TRBD1 or TRBD2 may supply D (5 bases each). The CDR3 has 12 amino acids. CDR1 DFQATT and CDR2 SNEGSKA come from the germline V gene (reference sequence). CDR3 in amino acids: CSASSIGETQYF. The CDR3 DNA, read in part, is TGCAGTGCTAGTTCGATAGGGGAGACG.

This clone appeared many times. With the read ending 3 residues before the CDR3 end, the germline J gene is used to fill in that end. The rearrangement links TRBV27 to TRBJ2-6, with 7 bases that match TRBD2. The CDR3 extends over 16 amino acids. The trim removed 7 bases at V and 7 bases at J, leaving 13 bases unmatched. Germline V gives CDR1 MNHEY, CDR2 SMNVEV (reference sequence). The CDR3 spells CASTPGWEGKANVLTF. The CDR3 DNA, read in part, is TGTGCCAGCACCCCCGGGTGGGAGGGGAAAGCCAACGTC.

The sample holds a few counts of this clone. With the read ending 3 residues before the CDR3 end, the germline J gene is used to fill in that end. This rearrangement joins TRBV2 to TRBJ1-4, with a tentative D call TRBD1 (5 bases). CDR1 and CDR2 (germline): SNHLY, FYNNEI. The CDR3 consists of 13 residues. The DNA read from the CDR3 is TGTGCCAGTAGAGGGACTGGGGCCAACGTA. This sequence encodes CASRGTGANV. The whole CDR3 is CASRGTGANVLFF.

This clone was recorded at least ten times. The read stops 3 residues short of the end of the CDR3; the missing end is completed from the germline J gene. The chain links TRBV2 to TRBJ1-2, with D possibly being TRBD1 (6 bases). Germline V gene data show CDR1 as SNHLY and CDR2 as FYNNEI. This CDR3 is 12 amino acids long. Partial CDR3 DNA: TGTGCCAGCAGTGGATCAGGGGACGGC. Protein product: CASSGSGDG. The CDR3 in its entirety is CASSGSGDGYTF.

This clone showed up many times. From the germline J gene comes the end of the CDR3, since the read stops 3 residues before it. V gene TRBV19 combines with J gene TRBJ1-5, with D possibly being TRBD1 (6 bases). Between the trimmed V and J ends, which lost 0 bases and 2 bases, there was a span of 17 bases. The CDR3 is made up of 18 amino acids. The germline CDR1 and CDR2 sequences are LNHDA and SQIVND (reference sequence). The CDR3 sequence is CASSIDPPQGWGNQPQHF. The sequenced CDR3 bases are TGTGCCAGTAGTATAGATCCCCCACAGGGTTGGGGCAATCAGCCC.

Points on this clone: Coverage ceases 3 residues before the CDR3 finishes, and the germline J gene fills in the end. The chain has TRBV2 and TRBJ1-1; 7 positions agree with TRBD1. With V trimmed by 3 bases and J by 6 bases, 7 bases remained unmatched. The CDR3 totals 14 residues. Germline values: CDR1 SNHLY, CDR2 FYNNEI. CDR3 bases read: TGTGCCAGCAGTGACCGACAGGGTACGGCTGAA. The encoded protein is CASSDRQGTAE. The full CDR3 reads CASSDRQGTAEAFF.

This clone was detected ten times or more. The read ends 3 residues shy of where the CDR3 ends; the end is completed using the germline J gene. This sequence joins TRBV29-1 and TRBJ2-7, with 10 bases identical to TRBD1. Germline CDR1 reads SQVTM; CDR2 reads ANQGSEA. The V and J ends lost 3 bases and 5 bases, in that order; junction bases with no gene match: 4. The CDR3 spans 13 residues. CDR3 DNA, as far as it was read: TGCAGCGTTGATGACAGGGGGCTGGACGAG. As protein: CSVDDRGLDE. From start to end, the CDR3 is CSVDDRGLDEQYF.

This clone was seen ten or more times. The read terminates 3 residues ahead of where the CDR3 ends, so the germline J gene completes it. The rearrangement uses TRBV30 and TRBJ2-1; 12 bases are a match to TRBD1. Per germline, CDR1 GTSNPN and CDR2 SVGIG (reference sequence). The V segment lost 4 bases and the J segment 7 bases; nucleotides outside the gene matches: 5. CDR3 length: 14 residues. CDR3 DNA, as far as it was read: TGTGCCTGGAATCGGGACAGGGGGCCGAATGAG. Translated, it gives CAWNRDRGPNE. The whole CDR3 sequence is CAWNRDRGPNEQFF. Full variable domain (missing parts from reference TRBV30 and TRBJ2-1): SQTIHQWPATLVQPVGSPLSLECTVEGTSNPNLYWYRQAAGRGLQLLFYSVGIGQISSEVPQNLSASRPQDRQFILSSKKLLLSDSGFYLCAWNRDRGPNEQFFGPGTRLTVL.

A note on this clone: The read comes to an end 3 residues before the CDR3 does, leaving the germline J gene to fill in the end. J is TRBJ2-1 and V is TRBV13, with TRBD2 matching 7 bases. Germline assignment: CDR1 PRHDT and CDR2 FYEKMQ (reference sequence). This CDR3 has 20 amino acids. The V segment lost 5 bases and the J segment 4 bases; nucleotides outside the gene matches: 23. The part of the CDR3 DNA that was read is TGTGCCAGCAGCCACTCATTGGGGGGGTCCCGCTTTACCAGATACAATGAG. Protein sequence: CASSHSLGGSRFTRYNE. The full CDR3 sequence reads CASSHSLGGSRFTRYNEQFF.

This clone was recorded many times. The read falls 3 residues short of the CDR3 end, and the missing part is taken from the germline J gene. The chain recombines TRBV20-1 with TRBJ2-1, with 9 bases aligning to TRBD2. Germline lookup yields CDR1 DFQATT and CDR2 SNEGSKA (reference sequence). V dropped 2 bases and J dropped 9; count of bases not matched to a gene: 14. The CDR3 consists of 16 residues. The part of the CDR3 DNA that was read is TGCAGTGCTAGACTCCCTATCGGACTAGCGATCGGTGAG. It translates to CSARLPIGLAIGE. The full-length CDR3 reads as CSARLPIGLAIGEQFF.

This clone was seen many times. The read gets to within 3 residues of the CDR3 end, and the germline J gene fills in the rest. V is TRBV6-2 or TRBV6-3 and J is TRBJ2-2, with 8 bases aligning to TRBD2. This CDR3 has 15 residues. CDR1 and CDR2 (germline): MNHEY, SVGEGT. The CDR3 protein is CASSSDSWRGEKLFF. The DNA read from the CDR3 is TGTGCCAGCAGTTCGGACTCCTGGCGGGGGGAAAAG.

This clone was counted at least ten times. Coverage ceases 3 residues before the CDR3 finishes, and the germline J gene fills in the end. V usage is TRBV7-3 and J usage is TRBJ1-1, with D unclear. CDR1 is SGHTA, CDR2 FQGTGA, per germline. Between the trimmed V and J ends, which lost 2 bases and 0 bases, there was a span of 7 bases. The CDR3 runs 14 residues. The covered CDR3 bases are TGTGCCAGCAGCTTAGGCGGATTGAACACTGAA. It codes for CASSLGGLNTE. The entire CDR3 protein is CASSLGGLNTEAFF.

This clone has ten or more counts. Its ends do not fully match the called genes, so a read error is possible. The read terminates 3 residues before the CDR3 end, so the remaining end is supplied by the germline J gene. The chain recombines TRBV4-2 with TRBJ1-2, with 7 bases identical to TRBD1. The germline V gene encodes CDR1 LGHNA and CDR2 YNFKEQ. This CDR3 has 15 residues. This chain's CDR3 is CASSQIDRDNYGYTF. CDR3 DNA, as far as it was read: TGCGCCAGCAGCCAAATTGACAGGGATAACTATGGC.